This record looks at one TCR beta chain sequence and its context. In the authors' workflow: Cell counts per sample came from amplifying reference gene primers. Generated by immunoSEQ multiplex PCR, the TCRdb table keeps only in-frame clones and is missing some. The V and J calls and clone size are taken from that table; D and trimming were inferred from the DNA. Seen here are around 700,000 clones, around 89% observed once, and the top ten hold roughly 0.25%. The entry originates in a study of blood T cell repertoires in COVID-19. Overall study context: Collection of acute and convalescent COVID-19 samples took place in the United States, Italy and Spain. In each case, the material was cDNA or gDNA derived from T cells, B-cell-depleted T cells, or PBMCs.

Material for sequencing was peripheral blood. The clonotype comes from a woman younger than 30 with acute or convalescent COVID-19.

CDR3 coding DNA: TGTGCCAGCAGCGGGAGCTCGGGGACAGGGTATGATGAGCAGTTCTTC. Amino acids: CASSGSSGTGYDEQFF. This chain links TRBV9 with TRBJ2-1; 9 bases fit TRBD1. The V segment lost 3 bases and the J segment 8 bases; nucleotides outside the gene matches: 12. CDR1 SGDLS and CDR2 YYNGEE come from the germline V gene. The CDR3 consists of 16 residues.